This T cell receptor (beta chain) was identified during a study of PD-1 blockade in classical Hodgkin lymphoma. Study-level findings and limits: Before treatment, TCR diversity in newly diagnosed patients was reportedly lower than in healthy donors. Baseline diversity resembling that of newly diagnosed patients was seen in complete responders.

The germline V gene encodes CDR1 SGHAT and CDR2 FQNNGV. The CDR3 has 16 residues. Trimming took 5 bases from V and 5 from J; bases not matched to a gene: 11. Turning to this clone: The antigen is unknown.

Relapses following autologous stem cell transplantation were seen in all patients, with brentuximab vedotin exposure varying. The protocol was immunoSEQ multiplex PCR, while the TCRdb copy is restricted to in-frame clones and leaves out a portion. The table records just under 100,000 clones, over 70% of them present only once. The clonotype originates from a human donor with classical Hodgkin lymphoma. The chain couples TRBV11-2 to TRBJ2-3; TRBD2 aligns across 9 bases. Sequenced material: peripheral blood mononuclear cells (PBMCs), taken at baseline. The CDR3 region has the DNA TGTGCCAGCAGCCGAAGTAGCGGGAGCCCAGGAGATACGCAGTATTTT. Its translation: CASSRSSGSPGDTQYF.